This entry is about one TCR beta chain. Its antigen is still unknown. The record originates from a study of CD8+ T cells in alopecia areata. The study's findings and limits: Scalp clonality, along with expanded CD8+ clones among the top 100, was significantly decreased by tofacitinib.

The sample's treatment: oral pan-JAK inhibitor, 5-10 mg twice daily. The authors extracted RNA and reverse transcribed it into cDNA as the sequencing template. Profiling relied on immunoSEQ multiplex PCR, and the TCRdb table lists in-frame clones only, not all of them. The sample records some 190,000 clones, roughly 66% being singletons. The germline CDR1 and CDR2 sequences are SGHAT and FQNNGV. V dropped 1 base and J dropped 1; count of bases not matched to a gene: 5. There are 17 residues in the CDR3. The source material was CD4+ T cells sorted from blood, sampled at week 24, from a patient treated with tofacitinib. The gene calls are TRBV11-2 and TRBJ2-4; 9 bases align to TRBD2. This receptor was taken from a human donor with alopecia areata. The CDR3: CASSLVVSGGAKNIQYF. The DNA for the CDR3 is TGTGCCAGCAGCTTAGTAGTGAGCGGGGGGGCCAAAAACATTCAGTACTTC.